This entry features one T cell receptor (beta chain) sequence. Antigen specificity is unknown. Primed by a sample-barcoded 5' primer and a J-beta primer mix, a second PCR proceeded for 7 to 11 cycles. MiXCR, applied by TCRdb to the 5' RACE reads, yields one record per CDR3 protein. The sample lists around 900,000 distinct CDR3 sequences, 51% occurring once. This record belongs to a study of blood T cells in healthy people across ages. General study findings and limits: Expanded clonotype changes were possibly confounded by unknown donor CMV status.

Input material: blood. The receptor was derived from an older woman in good health.

CDR3 bases: TGTGCCAGCAGTCTCCCGGGCGGGACCGGGGCCAACGTCCTGACTTTC. It specifies CASSLPGGTGANVLTF. V and J are TRBV12-3 or TRBV12-4 and TRBJ2-6; D possibly corresponds to TRBD2 (6 bases). The V and J ends lost 5 bases and 4 bases respectively, with 15 bases between them. This CDR3 contains 16 residues.